This entry lists 28 T cell receptor beta chains sequenced from one sample in a study of shared clonotypes between healthy human individuals. The repertoire was sequenced with immunoSEQ multiplex PCR; TCRdb's copy has only in-frame clones and lacks some. The sample lists roughly 700,000 clones, 74% occurring once. Specimen: memory CD4+ T cells sorted from blood. Described subset: CD45RA-negative fraction. These receptor sequences come from a woman in her thirties in good health.

This clone has just one count. J is TRBJ2-7 and V is TRBV5-1, with 9 bases that match TRBD2. The CDR3 runs to 16 residues. Germline V gene sequence: CDR1 SGHRS, CDR2 YFSETQ. Trimming at V came to 0 bases and at J to 3 bases, leaving 7 bases not matched to a gene. CDR3: CASSLASGTPYYEQYF. The CDR3 bases are TGCGCCAGCAGCTTGGCTAGCGGGACTCCCTACTACGAGCAGTACTTC. Full variable domain (remainder filled in from reference TRBV5-1 and TRBJ2-7): KAGVTQTPRYLIKTRGQQVTLSCSPISGHRSVSWYQQTPGQGLQFLFEYFSETQRNKGNFPGRFSGRQFSNSRSEMNVSTLELGDSALYLCASSLASGTPYYEQYFGPGTRLTVT.

The V gene is TRBV28, the J gene TRBJ1-3; D is perhaps TRBD1 (6 bases). CDR1 and CDR2 (germline): MDHEN, SYDVKM. V was cut by 6 bases and J by 4 bases, with 13 bases left in between. The length of the CDR3 is 14 residues. The CDR3 is CASRPGATGNTIYF. The CDR3 nucleotides read TGTGCCAGCAGACCGGGGGCAACGGGAAACACCATATATTTT. Drawing the rest from reference TRBV28 and TRBJ1-3, the complete variable domain is DVKVTQSSRYLVKRTGEKVFLECVQDMDHENMFWYRQDPGLGLRLIYFSYDVKMKEKGDIPEGYSVSREKKERFSLILESASTNQTSMYLCASRPGATGNTIYFGEGSWLTVV.

The chain links TRBV18 to TRBJ2-6; 7 bases agree with TRBD2. The CDR3 runs 20 residues. Trimming at V came to 1 base and at J to 4 bases, leaving 16 bases not matched to a gene. Germline V CDR1 and CDR2: KGHSH, LQKENI. The CDR3 coding sequence is TGTGCCAGCTCACCACGGGCCGCCTCCGGCGGGAGACGAGGGGCCAACGTCCTGACTTTC. It yields the protein CASSPRAASGGRRGANVLTF.

In its sample, this clone was seen a few times. The chain couples TRBV25-1 to TRBJ2-1, with D uncertain. The germline CDR1 and CDR2 sequences are MGHDK and SYGVNS. The CDR3 length is 12 residues. The V and J ends lost 9 bases and 10 bases respectively, with 16 bases between them. The CDR3 protein is CASTAESREQFF. CDR3 DNA sequence: TGTGCCAGTACCGCCGAGAGTCGGGAGCAGTTCTTC.

Ten or more counts support this clone. The junction and the germline gene differ at one end; a read error may be behind it. The DNA of the CDR3 is TGTGCCAGTAGTAGCACCGGGACGACATCCTACCATGAGCAGTTCTTC. It encodes CASSSTGTTSYHEQFF. This sequence joins TRBV19 and TRBJ2-1; D may correspond to TRBD1 or TRBD2 (5 bases each). This CDR3 comprises 16 residues. Germline-derived CDR1 and CDR2 are LNHDA and SQIVND (reference sequence).

This clone was seen many times. The J gene is TRBJ1-6, the V gene TRBV4-1; 7 positions agree with TRBD1. This CDR3 is built from 17 residues. CDR1 and CDR2 from the germline V gene are MGHRA and YSYEKL. The junction had 12 bases not matched to a gene; V was cut back by 0 bases and J by 10 bases. The CDR3 region has the DNA TGCGCCAGCAGCCAAGATCCCCGACAGGGAGGTAACTCACCCCTCCACTTT. Amino acids: CASSQDPRQGGNSPLHF.

The chain couples TRBV2 to TRBJ1-2, with D possibly matching TRBD1 (6 bases). The CDR3 covers 16 residues. Germline V gene sequence: CDR1 SNHLY, CDR2 FYNNEI. Trimming stripped 4 bases from V and 2 bases from J, with 17 bases between. The CDR3 loop reads CASSVQQGEANYGYTF. CDR3 DNA sequence: TGTGCCAGCAGTGTTCAACAGGGCGAGGCGAACTATGGCTACACCTTC.

This clone was detected many times. The chain employs TRBV15 and TRBJ2-7; no reliable D call. The CDR3 covers 13 residues. The germline gives CDR1 LNHNV, CDR2 YYDKDF (reference sequence). Trimming stripped 6 bases from V and 3 bases from J, with 12 bases between. The CDR3 coding sequence is TGTGCCACCAGGGGTGGGTCAGGCTACGAGCAGTACTTC. Amino acids: CATRGGSGYEQYF.

This clone was observed once. This chain connects TRBV29-1 to TRBJ2-2; D may be TRBD1 (6 bases). V lost 7 bases and J 2 bases, leaving 11 bases between the germline ends. Germline values: CDR1 SQVTM, CDR2 ANQGSEA. This CDR3 is 13 amino acids long. CDR3 protein: CSAEGVNTGELFF. The CDR3 coding sequence is TGCAGCGCCGAGGGGGTAAACACCGGGGAGCTGTTTTTT.

J is TRBJ2-1 and V is TRBV11-2; TRBD2 aligns across 7 bases. Losses at the gene ends were 5 bases for V and 7 bases for J; bases not matched to a gene: 8. Germline loops: CDR1 SGHAT, CDR2 FQNNGV. This CDR3 region has 14 residues. The CDR3: CASSRGTTENEQFF. DNA of the CDR3: TGTGCCAGCAGCCGGGGGACTACTGAGAATGAGCAGTTCTTC.

The rearrangement uses TRBV28 and TRBJ1-5; a weak D match, TRBD1 (6 bases). Germline loops: CDR1 MDHEN, CDR2 SYDVKM. V lost 7 bases and J 0 bases, leaving 19 bases between the germline ends. CDR3 length: 17 amino acids. As DNA, the CDR3 is TGTGCCAGCACCATCGACAGGTGGGGGTCTAGCAATCAGCCCCAGCATTTT. The encoded protein is CASTIDRWGSSNQPQHF.

The V gene is TRBV27, the J gene TRBJ2-6; 7 bases align to TRBD1. There are 15 residues in the CDR3. The J segment lost 4 bases and the V segment lost 7 bases, leaving 7 bases of the junction unmatched. Per germline, CDR1 MNHEY and CDR2 SMNVEV (reference sequence). The CDR3 sequence: CASNRGAAGANVLTF. DNA of the CDR3: TGTGCCAGCAACAGGGGCGCAGCAGGGGCCAACGTCCTGACTTTC.

This clone was counted a single time. The chain carries TRBV11-3 and TRBJ1-1; D may be TRBD1 (5 bases). Trimming took off 6 bases at V and 0 bases at J, with 11 bases between the two ends. CDR3 length equals 14 residues. The germline CDR1 and CDR2 sequences are SGHNT and YENEEA. CDR3 sequence (DNA): TGTGCCAGCAGATGCGACAGACTGAACACTGAAGCTTTCTTT. Amino acids: CASRCDRLNTEAFF.

This rearrangement joins TRBV7-2 to TRBJ2-7, with D perhaps matching TRBD1 or TRBD2 (5 bases each). V gave up 0 bases and J gave up 0 bases, with 9 bases separating them. The germline gives CDR1 SGHTA, CDR2 FQGNSA. The CDR3 length is 15 residues. The CDR3 DNA follows: TGTGCCAGCAGCTTAGCTGGGACGGCCTCCTACGAGCAGTACTTC. As protein: CASSLAGTASYEQYF.

CDR3 residues: CASSLGDRDLEKLFF. CDR3 sequence (DNA): TGCGCCAGCAGCTTGGGGGACAGGGACTTAGAAAAACTGTTTTTT. This chain connects TRBV5-1 to TRBJ1-4; 9 bases line up with TRBD1. Losses at the gene ends were 0 bases for V and 8 bases for J; bases not matched to a gene: 5. Per germline, CDR1 SGHRS and CDR2 YFSETQ. The CDR3 length is 15 residues.

The J gene is TRBJ2-3, the V gene TRBV29-1; D gene unclear. Germline V CDR1 and CDR2: SQVTM, ANQGSEA. Trimming shortened V by 7 bases and J by 2 bases, and 10 bases separated the two germline ends. This CDR3 spans 12 amino acids. The DNA for the CDR3 is TGCAGCGCCTACGGTACCACAGATACGCAGTATTTT. It translates to CSAYGTTDTQYF.

This chain links TRBV6-6 with TRBJ1-1, with 8 bases that match TRBD1. Germline V gene lookup returns CDR1 MNHNY and CDR2 SVGAGI (reference sequence). The CDR3 length is 13 residues. Unmatched junction bases numbered 3, after V lost 5 bases and J lost 4 bases. The CDR3 here is CASSTQGGTEAFF. In DNA, the CDR3 is TGTGCCAGCAGTACACAGGGGGGCACTGAAGCTTTCTTT.

This clone occurred once. The chain is built from TRBV19 and TRBJ2-7; no clear D. V was shortened by 0 bases and J by 7 bases, with 16 bases between the two germline ends. The CDR3 loop spans 15 amino acids. CDR1 is LNHDA, CDR2 SQIVND, per germline (reference sequence). Here the CDR3 reads CASSIDSTLIFEQYF. The DNA of the CDR3 is TGTGCCAGTAGTATAGATTCAACCCTCATTTTTGAGCAGTACTTC.

The chain combines TRBV7-8 with TRBJ1-5; 7 bases match TRBD1. The CDR3 is 16 residues long. Losses at the gene ends were 0 bases for V and 4 bases for J; bases not matched to a gene: 6. Germline loops: CDR1 SGHVS, CDR2 FQNEAQ. CDR3 protein: CASSLAYRGRNQPQHF. The CDR3 region has the DNA TGTGCCAGCAGCTTAGCTTACAGGGGTAGGAATCAGCCCCAGCATTTT.

A word on this clone: At one end, the junction sequence differs from germline, possibly due to a read error. The chain links TRBV7-9 to TRBJ2-1; D remains ambiguous. This CDR3 is built from 13 residues. Per germline, CDR1 SEHNR and CDR2 FQNEAQ (reference sequence). CDR3 residues: CASSSLSSNEQFF. As DNA, the CDR3 is TGTGCCAGCAGCTCCCTATCCTCCAATGAGCAGTTCTTC.

The chain carries TRBV5-6 and TRBJ2-5; D not resolved. CDR3 length equals 15 residues. V was cut by 1 base and J by 0 bases, with 10 bases left in between. Germline values: CDR1 SGHDT, CDR2 YYEEEE. Here the CDR3 reads CASSLTHLNQETQYF. CDR3 DNA sequence: TGTGCCAGCAGCTTGACACATCTGAACCAAGAGACCCAGTACTTC.

CDR3 DNA: TGTGCCAGCATTTCAACTCGGGGGGTTAACACTGAAGCTTTCTTT. Translating gives CASISTRGVNTEAFF. This chain connects TRBV6-1 to TRBJ1-1, with D perhaps matching TRBD1 (5 bases). CDR1 is MNHNS, CDR2 SASEGT, per germline. V was shortened by 7 bases and J by 2 bases, with 17 bases between the two germline ends. The CDR3 loop spans 15 amino acids.

The rearrangement links TRBV5-1 to TRBJ2-1, with TRBD2 identical over 7 bases. Per germline, CDR1 SGHRS and CDR2 YFSETQ. With 1 base clipped from V and 7 bases from J, the junction kept 8 bases outside the gene matches. The CDR3 contains 15 residues. This CDR3 is CASSLIGTTANEQFF. DNA for the CDR3: TGCGCCAGCAGCTTGATCGGGACTACAGCAAATGAGCAGTTCTTC. The whole variable domain, remainder taken from reference TRBV5-1 and TRBJ2-1, is KAGVTQTPRYLIKTRGQQVTLSCSPISGHRSVSWYQQTPGQGLQFLFEYFSETQRNKGNFPGRFSGRQFSNSRSEMNVSTLELGDSALYLCASSLIGTTANEQFFGPGTRLTVL.

The chain is built from TRBV7-9 and TRBJ2-7; TRBD1 aligns across 10 bases. The V gene end was trimmed by 5 bases and the J gene end by 5 bases; junction bases not matched to a gene: 6. The CDR3 spans 14 residues. Per germline, CDR1 SEHNR and CDR2 FQNEAQ (reference sequence). The CDR3 DNA reads as TGTGCCAGCAGCCGCAGGGACAGGGGCAACGAGCAGTACTTC. This sequence encodes CASSRRDRGNEQYF.

V usage is TRBV6-7 and J usage is TRBJ1-2, with 9 bases fitting TRBD1. TRBV6-7 is an ORF; its function is uncertain. J was trimmed by 3 bases and V by 4 bases; bases with no gene match: 9. CDR3 length: 16 amino acids. CDR3 region: CASSLMAGTGHYGYTF. In DNA form, the CDR3 reads TGTGCCAGCAGTTTGATGGCCGGGACAGGGCACTATGGCTACACCTTC.

The rearrangement uses TRBV25-1 and TRBJ2-1; a possible D gene is TRBD1 (6 bases). This CDR3 is built from 17 residues. V was cut by 2 bases and J by 0 bases, with 14 bases left in between. The germline CDR1 and CDR2 sequences are MGHDK and SYGVNS. The CDR3 coding sequence is TGTGCCAGCAGTGAAGCAGAGGGGGACGGCTCCTACAATGAGCAGTTCTTC. It is translated as CASSEAEGDGSYNEQFF.

This clone turned up a few times. The rearrangement joins TRBV29-1 to TRBJ2-5; a weak D match, TRBD2 (7 bases). Trimming removed 3 bases at V and 4 bases at J, with 12 bases between. The CDR3 has 13 amino acids. Germline V gives CDR1 SQVTM, CDR2 ANQGSEA. The DNA of the CDR3 is TGCAGCGTTGACCAAGGGGGGGGAGAGACCCAGTACTTC. Its translation is CSVDQGGGETQYF.

In this sample, this clone turned up once. The chain uses TRBV5-1 and TRBJ2-7; 7 nucleotides match TRBD1. Germline V gene sequence: CDR1 SGHRS, CDR2 YFSETQ. The CDR3 runs to 16 residues. V lost 0 bases to trimming and J lost 0 bases; unmatched junction nucleotides: 6. CDR3 residues: CASSLAPGQFSYEQYF. The CDR3 nucleotides read TGCGCCAGCAGCTTGGCCCCGGGACAGTTCTCCTACGAGCAGTACTTC.